The T cell receptor beta chain described here comes from a study of OX40 agonist ivuxolimab in advanced cancers. Produced via immunoSEQ multiplex PCR; TCRdb's table is partial and in-frame only. Altogether around 66,000 clones are present, roughly 80% being singletons, with the ten largest covering 5.5% to 8.5%. Study-wide results and caveats: The study observed clonal expansion of CD4+ and CD8+ blood T cells by week 6 at 0.1 to 3.0 mg/kg. Expanded clones belonging to CD8+ T cells outnumbered, on average, those of CD4+.

Germline CDR1 and CDR2: WSHSY and SAAADI. The CDR3 covers 12 residues. The ends were cut back, 2 bases at V and 5 bases at J, with 5 bases in the middle. Regarding this clone: Its matching antigen is unknown.

This material consisted of CD4+ or CD8+ T cells sorted from blood, taken in a trial of the OX40 agonist ivuxolimab. The clonotype originates from an adult with an advanced solid tumor such as melanoma, head and neck, liver or kidney cancer. V usage is TRBV10-2 and J usage is TRBJ2-3, with D hard to call. The CDR3 region is CASSESLDTQYF. CDR3 nucleotides: TGCGCCAGCAGTGAGAGCTTAGATACGCAGTATTTT.